The rows below give T cell receptor beta chains drawn from one sample of a study of cytomegalovirus exposure and HLA in healthy donors. Sequencing used immunoSEQ multiplex PCR; TCRdb keeps in-frame clones, though not all of them. The sample lists about 300,000 clones; over 75% were seen once. Sequencing input: PBMCs. Receptors were obtained from a woman aged 18-29 years in good health and CMV-seronegative. Both conserved end residues are part of each CDR3. A D gene is named only where the DNA matches it firmly. The listing skips clone size in some rows; elsewhere it reads once, few, many or a size class.

clone_size | j_call | v_call | d_call | cdr3_length | cdr3_aa | cdr3_nt
- | TRBJ2-1 | TRBV6-1 | - | 12 | CATRSGYNEQFF | TGTGCCACCCGGTCCGGGTACAATGAGCAGTTCTTC
- | TRBJ1-2 | TRBV5-5 | TRBD1 | 13 | CASSLVTGFGYTF | TGTGCCAGCAGCTTAGTGACAGGGTTTGGCTACACCTTC
- | TRBJ1-5 | TRBV28 | - | 14 | CASFTGHSNQPQHF | TGTGCCAGCTTTACAGGGCATAGCAATCAGCCCCAGCATTTT
- | TRBJ2-7 | TRBV18 | - | 16 | CASSHTGARVGGEQYF | TGTGCCAGCTCGCATACCGGAGCCAGGGTTGGTGGCGAGCAGTACTTC
- | TRBJ2-3 | TRBV7-6 | - | 15 | CASSQVGGSTDTQYF | TGTGCCAGCAGCCAGGTGGGGGGAAGCACAGATACGCAGTATTTT
- | TRBJ2-3 | TRBV5-5 | TRBD1 | 14 | CASSPTDRPFETYF | TGTGCCAGCAGCCCAACGGACAGGCCTTTCGAGACGTATTTT
- | TRBJ1-2 | TRBV6-1 | TRBD1 | 17 | CASSEAQRTGSFYGYTF | TGTGCCAGCAGTGAAGCGCAAAGGACAGGGTCATTCTATGGCTACACCTTC
- | TRBJ1-5 | TRBV4-2 | - | 15 | CASSQDDSSGQPQHF | TGTGCCAGCAGCCAAGACGACAGCTCCGGTCAGCCCCAGCATTTT
- | TRBJ2-3 | TRBV9 | - | 15 | CASSVDGGERDTQYF | TGTGCCAGCAGCGTAGACGGAGGCGAGAGGGATACGCAGTATTTT
- | TRBJ1-4 | TRBV6-1 | - | 14 | CASSEAGARGKLFF | TGTGCCAGCAGTGAAGCAGGGGCCCGAGGAAAACTGTTTTTT
- | TRBJ1-1 | TRBV7-3 | - | 16 | CASSLGGPSRHTEAFF | TGTGCCAGCAGCTTAGGAGGTCCCAGCAGACACACTGAAGCTTTCTTT
- | TRBJ2-3 | TRBV2 | TRBD2 | 18 | CASSDPGLAGPSTDTQYF | TGTGCCAGCAGTGACCCGGGACTAGCGGGACCTAGCACAGATACGCAGTATTTT
- | TRBJ2-2 | TRBV28 | - | 14 | CASIKQGSAGELFF | TGTGCCAGCATCAAACAGGGTAGCGCCGGGGAGCTGTTTTTT
- | TRBJ2-3 | TRBV7-2 | TRBD2 | 19 | CASSLTDRGERGYTDTQYF | TGTGCCAGCAGCTTAACAGACCGGGGGGAGCGGGGATACACAGATACGCAGTATTTT
- | TRBJ2-7 | TRBV9 | TRBD2 | 17 | CASSTLSGRAQSYEQYF | TGTGCCAGCAGCACCTTAAGTGGGAGGGCTCAGTCCTACGAGCAGTACTTC
few | TRBJ2-2 | TRBV11-2 | TRBD2 | 15 | CASSPQGLAGGELFF | TGTGCCAGCAGCCCACAAGGACTAGCGGGAGGGGAGCTGTTTTTT
- | TRBJ2-7 | TRBV6-1 | - | 17 | CASSEALGPGFGGEQYF | TGTGCCAGCAGTGAAGCGCTTGGTCCGGGTTTCGGCGGGGAGCAGTACTTC
- | TRBJ1-2 | TRBV21-1 | - | 11 | CANHRAYGYTF | TGTGCCAATCACAGGGCCTATGGCTACACCTTC
- | TRBJ2-1 | TRBV27 | - | 13 | CASTPLSGGGQFF | TGTGCCAGCACTCCCTTAAGCGGCGGAGGGCAGTTCTTC
- | TRBJ2-5 | TRBV19 | TRBD1 | 14 | CASSSWTGVETQYF | TGTGCCAGTAGTTCATGGACAGGGGTAGAGACCCAGTACTTC
- | TRBJ1-2 | TRBV28 | - | 15 | CASRPPGLGNYGYTF | TGTGCCAGCAGACCGCCGGGTCTTGGAAACTATGGCTACACCTTC
- | TRBJ1-1 | TRBV27 | - | 18 | CASSSRAGAAELNTEAFF | TGTGCCAGCAGTTCCAGGGCTGGGGCAGCCGAGTTGAACACTGAAGCTTTCTTT
- | TRBJ1-1 | TRBV2 | - | 13 | CASSVGAYTEAFF | TGTGCCAGCAGTGTGGGGGCTTACACTGAAGCTTTCTTT
- | TRBJ1-1 | TRBV30 | TRBD1 | 16 | CAWSAGLGQGNTEAFF | TGTGCCTGGAGTGCGGGGCTCGGACAGGGGAACACTGAAGCTTTCTTT
- | TRBJ2-7 | TRBV9 | TRBD2 | 13 | CASSGAGGPEQYF | TGTGCCAGCAGCGGAGCGGGAGGACCCGAGCAGTACTTC
- | TRBJ1-5 | TRBV2 | - | 14 | CASSEVLGTQPQHF | TGTGCCAGCAGTGAGGTTCTGGGCACCCAGCCCCAGCATTTT
- | TRBJ1-2 | TRBV28 | - | 13 | CASSPGGVNGYTF | TGTGCCAGCAGTCCTGGGGGCGTGAATGGCTACACCTTC
- | TRBJ1-2 | TRBV5-1 | - | 14 | CASSLGGLNYGYTF | TGCGCCAGCAGCCTAGGGGGTTTAAACTATGGCTACACCTTC
- | TRBJ2-1 | TRBV27 | TRBD2 | 17 | CASSFKGGLAMSNEQFF | TGTGCCAGCAGTTTTAAGGGCGGACTAGCTATGAGCAATGAGCAGTTCTTC
- | TRBJ1-2 | TRBV6-1 | TRBD1 | 15 | CASSEKWTGVLGYTF | TGTGCCAGCAGTGAGAAGTGGACAGGAGTCTTAGGCTACACCTTC
once | TRBJ2-3 | TRBV28 | TRBD1 | 15 | CASSLIGQVLDTQYF | TGTGCCAGCAGTTTAATAGGACAGGTCCTAGATACGCAGTATTTT
once | TRBJ2-1 | TRBV7-2 | TRBD2 | 15 | CASSTTSGRAGEQFF | TGTGCCAGCAGCACTACTAGCGGGAGGGCAGGTGAGCAGTTCTTC